This T cell receptor (beta chain) was retrieved from a study of blood T cells in healthy people across ages. Using a J-beta primer mix together with a sample-barcoded 5' primer, a second PCR was run for 7 to 11 cycles. Using its own MiXCR run on the 5' RACE reads, TCRdb lists one record per CDR3 protein. The sample lists 850,000 to 1,000,000 distinct CDR3 sequences; around 54% were seen once. The CDR3 is 14 residues long. V gave up 10 bases and J gave up 1 base, with 16 bases separating them. In germline, CDR1 is MNHEY, CDR2 SVGAGI. This clonotype was seen more than once but under ten times. Sequencing was performed on blood. This chain uses TRBV6-5 with TRBJ1-2; D ambiguous. The origin of this receptor is a woman aged 55-70 years in good health. CDR3 region: CATFGLGFNYGYTF. Here the CDR3 DNA reads TGTGCCACCTTTGGGCTGGGGTTTAACTATGGCTACACCTTC.